This record covers a single TCR beta chain. The record originates from a study of blood T cell repertoires in COVID-19. The data were produced by immunoSEQ multiplex PCR, yet TCRdb's version contains in-frame clones alone and is incomplete. This table has approximately 220,000 clones, around 89% appearing once. V was trimmed by 4 bases and J by 3 bases, leaving 19 bases between them. Germline-derived CDR1 and CDR2 are LGHNA and YNFKEQ. The CDR3 is made up of 16 amino acids. V usage is TRBV4-2 and J usage is TRBJ2-7; a weak D match, TRBD2 (5 bases). Material for sequencing was PBMCs or T cells enriched from blood (not recorded which). The TCR sequence derives from a woman between 18 and 29 years old in a cohort exposed to, infected with or recovered from COVID-19 (not recorded which). CDR3 amino acids: CASSPQKVPGNYEQYF. The CDR3 DNA follows: TGTGCCAGCAGCCCTCAAAAAGTCCCGGGGAACTACGAGCAGTACTTC.